A selection of T cell receptor beta chains follows, all from one sample in a study of tumor and adjacent non-tumor tissue in lung cancer. TCRdb re-called the multiplex PCR reads through MiXCR, storing one row per CDR3 protein. The profile shows about 110,000 distinct CDR3 sequences, 75% of them singletons. Input material: lung tumor tissue. These receptors all stem from an older woman with non-small cell lung cancer. Each CDR3 is given with its conserved first and last residue. A D gene is named only where the DNA matches it firmly. Expanded clones are given a class, and other clones once, few, many or no size at all.

TRBJ2-7,NA,TRBV21-1,NA,CASYSRTLLAGANEQYF,TGTGCCAGTTATTCCCGTACCTTACTAGCGGGAGCCAACGAGCAGTACTTC
TRBJ2-2,NA,TRBV5-1,NA,CASNLADGVAGEMFF,TGCGCCAGCAACTTGGCAGATGGGGTGGCCGGGGAGATGTTTTTT
TRBJ1-1,NA,TRBV6-5,NA,CASSYFAGREAFF,TGTGCCAGCAGTTACTTTGCGGGGAGGGAAGCTTTCTTT
TRBJ2-3,NA,TRBV6-1,NA,CASILVGGAGTDTQYF,TGTGCCAGCATTCTGGTGGGGGGCGCAGGTACAGATACGCAGTATTTT
TRBJ2-2,NA,TRBV12-3/TRBV12-4,TRBD1,CACKGAPGAENTGELFF,TGTGCCTGCAAGGGGGCCCCAGGCGCTGAGAACACAGGGGAGCTGTTTTTT
TRBJ1-1,NA,TRBV6-2/TRBV6-3,NA,CASSYGGVNTEALF,TGTGCCAGTAGTTACGGTGGGGTGAACACTGAAGCTTTATTT
TRBJ2-2,once,TRBV6-2/TRBV6-3,TRBD1,CASSSLSPDRGVAGELFF,TGTGCCAGCAGCTCTCTTAGCCCGGACAGGGGAGTTGCCGGGGAGCTGTTTTTT
TRBJ2-2,NA,TRBV20-1,NA,CSANGQTRELFF,TGCAGTGCTAATGGACAGACTCGGGAGTTGTTTTTT
TRBJ1-1,NA,TRBV4-1,NA,CASSPPTIHNEAFF,TGCGCCAGCAGCCCACCTACCATCCACAATGAAGCTTTCTTT
TRBJ2-7,NA,TRBV7-2,NA,CVSSFDSSYEQYF,TGTGTCAGCAGCTTTGACAGCTCCTACGAGCAGTACTTC
TRBJ1-1,NA,TRBV6-2/TRBV6-3,NA,CASFRTSGGNTEAFF,TGTGCCAGCTTCCGGACCAGTGGAGGGAACACTGAGGCTTTCTTT
TRBJ2-1,once,TRBV14,NA,CASSPLGVAVPFYNEQFF,TGTGCCAGCAGCCCCCTTGGGGTAGCGGTCCCGTTCTACAATGAGCAGTTCTTC
TRBJ2-3,NA,TRBV11-2,NA,CASSVTDTQHF,TGTGCCAGCAGCGTAACAGATACGCAGCACTTT
TRBJ2-3,NA,TRBV20-1,NA,CSSTGRAGDTRYF,TGCAGTTCTACTGGACGGGCAGGGGATACGCGGTATTTT
TRBJ2-7,NA,TRBV20-1,TRBD1,CSSRDWEVGGYEQYF,TGTAGTTCTAGAGATTGGGAAGTAGGGGGCTACGAGCAATACTTC
TRBJ2-1,NA,TRBV11-3,TRBD2,CASCLEMTSRSHNEQFF,TGTGCCAGCTGCTTAGAGATGACTAGCAGGAGTCACAATGAGCAGTTCTTC
TRBJ2-3,NA,TRBV4-1,NA,CASSRTVGETDTQYF,TGTGCCAGCAGCCGGACGGTGGGTGAGACAGATACGCAGTATTTT
TRBJ1-1,NA,TRBV11-3,NA,CVSSLVGAMNTEAFF,TGCGTCAGCAGCTTAGTTGGGGCCATGAACACTGAAGCTTTCTTT
TRBJ2-4,once,TRBV5-1,NA,CASSPTTLIGKNIQYF,TGCGCCAGCAGCCCTACGACCCTCATAGGCAAAAACATTCAGTACTTC
TRBJ2-4,NA,TRBV12-3/TRBV12-4,NA,CASRFKGDAKNIQYF,TGTGCCAGCCGTTTCAAGGGAGACGCCAAAAACATTCAGTACTTC
TRBJ1-1,NA,TRBV11-2,NA,CASGPMSETEAFF,TGTGCCAGCGGTCCCATGTCCGAGACTGAAGCTTTCTTT
TRBJ2-3,many,TRBV11-2,NA,CASLTDTQYF,TGTGCCAGCTTAACAGATACGCAGTATTTT
TRBJ2-1,NA,TRBV24-1,TRBD1,CATSLAGQGYNEQFF,TGTGCCACCAGTCTCGCGGGACAGGGCTACAATGAGCAGTTCTTC
TRBJ2-1,many,TRBV20-1,NA,CSAISSSSYNEQFF,TGCAGTGCTATATCTTCTAGCTCCTACAATGAGCAGTTCTTC
TRBJ2-7,NA,TRBV28,NA,CTSSLQDYEQYF,TGTACCAGCAGTTTGCAGGACTACGAGCAGTACTTC
TRBJ1-6,NA,TRBV11-2,NA,CANSLDASNSPLHF,TGTGCCAATAGCTTAGATGCAAGTAATTCACCCCTCCACTTT
TRBJ2-1,NA,TRBV11-1,TRBD1,CAGSLLGTGSNEQFF,TGTGCCGGCAGCTTATTGGGGACAGGATCCAATGAGCAGTTCTTC
TRBJ2-3,NA,TRBV7-2,TRBD2,CASSFLAADTQYF,TGTGCCAGCAGCTTCCTAGCGGCAGATACGCAGTATTTT
TRBJ2-1,NA,TRBV11-3,NA,CTSGPRGPGYNEQFF,TGTACCAGCGGCCCAAGAGGGCCGGGCTACAATGAGCAGTTCTTC